This T cell receptor (beta chain) was obtained from a study of T cell responses to AZD1222 COVID-19 vaccine (dated by TCRdb to about 2021). Regarding the study in general: TCR sequencing covered more than 230 trial participants: 207 given two doses of AZD1222 and 26 given two doses of MenACWY control vaccine. Enrollment into the trials was organized by age into subgroups of 18-55, 56-69 and 70-plus years, and those subgroups contained roughly 140, 27 and 60 TCR-sequenced participants, respectively. Results the study describes overall, beyond this receptor: The vaccine-associated CD4 TCRs covered the entire spike protein, and the dominant responses fell in regions 160-218 and 743-854. Conclusions about previously exposed vaccinees are limited because only 5 or 6 AZD1222 recipients were SARS-CoV-2 seropositive at baseline. Participants were mostly white British, with more females than males. The authors suggested clonal diversity may have been underestimated. Because no samples from the day 14 peak response were available, repertoires could be characterized only after the peak T cell response. In the small 56-69-year group, the increase in depth fell short of significance, most likely because of low power. After two AZD1222 doses, spike-specific TCR breadth and depth were significantly higher than at day 0 and than in MenACWY recipients. Reportedly, close to half of the unique spike-specific TCRs recognized epitopes lying outside the regions that are mutated in the B.1.351 and B.1.1.7 variants.

The CDR3 regions of human TCRbeta chains were analyzed by immunosequencing. The source study handled its data this way. TCRs in the repertoires were compared against a reference library of SARS-CoV-2-specific TCRs that had been generated with the MIRA antigen-specificity platform. Breadth was defined as the fraction of unique TCRs that were SARS-CoV-2-associated, and depth was defined as the fraction of total T cells that were SARS-CoV-2-associated. Using the MIRA data, each spike-specific TCR was mapped to the spike region that the TCR reacts to and placed in a CD4 or CD8 class. Log10-transformed breadth and depth values were compared by one-way ANOVA with Sidak's multiple comparisons tests. Entries here come from immuneACCESS through TCRdb and include only in-frame sequences with V and J called. Some clones fail to appear in such tables; in the studies checked, an unresolved V gene covers under half of the shortfall, and the cause of the remainder is unknown. V, J and clone size reflect that table, while D and trimming were determined from the DNA. Within this sample are about 93,000 clones, with around nine tenths of them counted one time only. The biggest ten clones account for approximately 2.6% of the sample.

With regard to this clone: Its antigen is currently not known. No base quality values were provided; no much bigger clone lies one nucleotide off.

The trim is 3 bases for V and 7 bases for J, with a gap of 15 bases between the germline ends. Reading the germline V gene (reference sequence) gives CDR1 GTSNPN and CDR2 SVGIG. The CDR3 holds 13 amino acids from the cysteine to the phenylalanine. The read is trimmed to its CDR3 DNA, 39 bases read in frame from base 1. According to the study, the label for this sample's time point signals: baseline before first vaccination. The treatment or condition label, read with the paper, signifies: meningococcal conjugate vaccine given as trial control. The vaccinee samples were drawn from two UK trials, COV001 and COV002, one of which was a single-blind randomized controlled phase 2/3 trial testing AZD1222 (ChAdOx1 nCoV-19) in healthy adults. For TCRbeta chain sequencing, PBMC samples were collected from trial participants at day 0 and at day 28 after the second dose.

Specimen: peripheral blood, collected on day 0 of MenACWY control vaccination. The receptor chain draws on TRBV30 and TRBJ2-5; the D gene lacks a confident call. This sequence originates from an adult in good health. The nucleotide sequence reads TGTGCCTGGAGCGCAGACCCCCAAAGGACCCAGTACTTC. This sequence encodes CAWSADPQRTQYF.